This TCR beta chain derives from a study of T cell clones after liver transplantation. The overall study: Liver transplant recipients had immunosuppression withdrawal attempted within 2 years.

Germline CDR1 and CDR2: ENHRY and SYGVKD. The CDR3 is 15 amino acids. Trimming removed 6 bases at V and 0 bases at J, with 15 bases between. Profiled with immunoSEQ multiplex PCR; TCRdb holds only in-frame clones, not every one. The data hold tens of thousands of clones, with 90% observed a single time. The sequenced sample was CD4+ T cells from blood, obtained before liver transplant. The source of this sequence is a human donor who received a liver transplant. The V gene is TRBV10-3, the J gene TRBJ2-7; weak D call: TRBD1 (5 bases). CDR3 bases: TGTGCCATCAGGGACACCATAAAGAGCTCCTACGAGCAGTACTTC. It codes for CAIRDTIKSSYEQYF.